One sample yielded the 20 T cell receptor beta chains listed below, sequenced in a study of identical twins. Each CDR3 protein is one row after TCRdb ran MiXCR on the 5' RACE reads. The sample lists more than 400,000 distinct CDR3 sequences, about 16% occurring once. These data were also reused for a study on yellow fever vaccine responses in identical twins.

The sample taken for sequencing was CD4+ T cells sorted from blood. These receptors all stem from a woman aged 18-30 years in good health.

As to this clonotype: An end of the junction does not agree with germline; a read error may underlie this. This rearrangement joins TRBV6-1 to TRBJ2-1; 16 bases are a match to TRBD2. The CDR3 has 16 residues. The V gene's germline CDR1 is MNHNS and CDR2 SASEGT. The CDR3 DNA follows: TGTGTCAGCAGGGGACTAGCGGGGGGGCCTAGGAATGAGCAGTTCTTC. Protein sequence: CVSRGLAGGPRNEQFF.

J is TRBJ2-6 and V is TRBV5-1; D remains unclear. The ends were cut back, 3 bases at V and 2 bases at J, with 12 bases in the middle. The CDR3 loop spans 16 amino acids. CDR1 SGHRS and CDR2 YFSETQ come from the germline V gene. The DNA for the CDR3 is TGCGCCAGCAGCTCCTACCAACCGGCTGGGGCCAACGTCCTGACTTTC. This translates into CASSSYQPAGANVLTF.

This clonotype has only a few counts. The V call is TRBV5-1, the J call TRBJ2-1; 8 bases are shared with TRBD2. The CDR3 spans 15 residues. Germline CDR1 reads SGHRS; CDR2 reads YFSETQ. V was clipped by 4 bases and J by 5 bases; unmatched bases: 8. The CDR3 DNA follows: TGCGCCAGCAGCCCATCCCGGGGGGGGAACAATGAGCAGTTCTTC. The encoded protein is CASSPSRGGNNEQFF.

The chain couples TRBV5-1 to TRBJ2-6; D might be TRBD1 (6 bases). The CDR3 has 17 amino acids. Germline lookup yields CDR1 SGHRS and CDR2 YFSETQ. Trimming cost V 4 bases and J 0 bases, with 14 bases left between them. In DNA, the CDR3 is TGCGCCAGCAGCCCCCGGGACATACCCTCTGGGGCCAACGTCCTGACTTTC. It specifies CASSPRDIPSGANVLTF.

This chain uses TRBV29-1 with TRBJ1-5, with D uncertain. This CDR3 is built from 12 residues. V lost 0 bases and J 9 bases, leaving 9 bases between the germline ends. The germline V gene encodes CDR1 SQVTM and CDR2 ANQGSEA. Written as DNA, the CDR3 is TGCAGCGTTGAAGATCCGCCTCGGCCCCAGCATTTT. Translating it yields CSVEDPPRPQHF.

The chain joins TRBV6-1 to TRBJ1-5; D is possibly TRBD1 (5 bases). The CDR3 runs 14 residues. Germline values: CDR1 MNHNS, CDR2 SASEGT. V gave up 6 bases and J gave up 0 bases, with 9 bases separating them. This CDR3 is CASSLQDSNQPQHF. In nucleotides, the CDR3 is TGTGCCAGCAGCCTACAGGATAGCAATCAGCCCCAGCATTTT.

This clonotype occurred many times. V is TRBV12-3 or TRBV12-4 and J is TRBJ2-5; D is undetermined. This CDR3 has 14 residues. Trimming removed 1 base at V and 2 bases at J, with 8 bases between. This CDR3 is CASSLGTIQETQYF. CDR3 nucleotide sequence: TGTGCCAGCAGTTTAGGCACCATACAAGAGACCCAGTACTTC.

V gene TRBV5-1 combines with J gene TRBJ2-7; no firm D call. CDR1 SGHRS and CDR2 YFSETQ come from the germline V gene. The CDR3 sequence is 15 residues long. Trimming cost V 4 bases and J 5 bases, with 19 bases left between them. CDR3 sequence: CASSQTRLGRHEQYV. CDR3 nucleotide sequence: TGCGCCAGCAGCCAGACCAGACTGGGCCGACACGAGCAGTACGTC.

This chain connects TRBV19 to TRBJ1-6, with 7 nucleotides matching TRBD1. With 1 base clipped from V and 7 bases from J, the junction kept 4 bases outside the gene matches. Germline loops: CDR1 LNHDA, CDR2 SQIVND (reference sequence). The CDR3 is 15 amino acids. The CDR3 reads CASSIAGTVNSPLHF. The CDR3 nucleotides are TGTGCCAGTAGTATAGCCGGGACAGTGAATTCACCCCTCCACTTT.

The V call is TRBV12-3 or TRBV12-4, the J call TRBJ1-2; a weak D match, TRBD1 (5 bases). This CDR3 has 14 residues. V lost 6 bases and J lost 4, with 15 bases in between. CDR3 loop: CASRTGAQSYGYTF. The CDR3 DNA follows: TGTGCCAGCAGAACCGGGGCGCAAAGCTATGGCTACACCTTC.

This chain connects TRBV6-1 to TRBJ1-5, with 9 bases identical to TRBD1. Trimming cost V 0 bases and J 4 bases; bases outside gene matches: 1. Germline V gene lookup returns CDR1 MNHNS and CDR2 SASEGT. This CDR3 is built from 15 residues. CDR3 in DNA: TGTGCCAGCAGTGAAGCGACAGGGGGGAATCAGCCCCAGCATTTT. Amino acid sequence: CASSEATGGNQPQHF.

The chain is built from TRBV4-1 and TRBJ2-5; a possible D gene is TRBD2 (6 bases). CDR3 size: 14 residues. CDR1 is MGHRA, CDR2 YSYEKL, per germline. The V and J ends lost 3 bases and 1 base respectively, with 9 bases between them. The CDR3 reads CASSHGTSQETQYF. In DNA form, the CDR3 reads TGCGCCAGCAGCCACGGGACTTCCCAAGAGACCCAGTACTTC.

The J gene is TRBJ2-1, the V gene TRBV11-2; 9 bases agree with TRBD1. CDR3 length equals 14 residues. The junction had 5 bases not matched to a gene; V was cut back by 4 bases and J by 7 bases. The germline V gene encodes CDR1 SGHAT and CDR2 FQNNGV. CDR3 residues: CASSSGTGMNEQFF. The DNA for the CDR3 is TGTGCCAGCAGCTCCGGGACAGGGATGAATGAGCAGTTCTTC.

This clonotype was seen only a few times. The chain links TRBV5-1 to TRBJ2-1; 14 positions match TRBD2. J was trimmed by 7 bases and V by 4 bases; bases with no gene match: 10. Germline-derived CDR1 and CDR2 are SGHRS and YFSETQ. CDR3 length: 17 amino acids. The DNA for the CDR3 is TGCGCCAGCAGCCACGGGACTAGCGGGAGACTAACGAATGAGCAGTTCTTC. It is translated as CASSHGTSGRLTNEQFF.

The J gene is TRBJ2-2, the V gene TRBV10-3, with 13 positions matching TRBD2. CDR1 is ENHRY and CDR2 is SYGVKD in the germline V gene. This CDR3 comprises 19 residues. V dropped 10 bases and J dropped 0; count of bases not matched to a gene: 14. The CDR3 region is CATKTSGGPASPNTGELFF. As DNA, the CDR3 is TGTGCCACCAAGACTAGCGGGGGGCCCGCTTCCCCGAACACCGGGGAGCTGTTTTTT.

This chain joins TRBV12-3 or TRBV12-4 and TRBJ2-7, with TRBD2 matching 8 bases. V was clipped by 4 bases and J by 0 bases; unmatched bases: 8. The length of the CDR3 is 16 residues. The CDR3 reads CASSSRTSSISYEQYF. The CDR3 DNA reads TGTGCCAGCAGTTCGAGGACTAGCTCAATCTCCTACGAGCAGTACTTC.

The V call is TRBV12-3 or TRBV12-4, the J call TRBJ2-5, with 13 nucleotides matching TRBD2. The CDR3 totals 14 residues. V lost 10 bases to trimming and J lost 7 bases; unmatched junction nucleotides: 9. The CDR3 is CAIGLAGVIGTQYF. CDR3 DNA sequence: TGTGCCATCGGACTAGCGGGAGTAATAGGGACCCAGTACTTC.

This clonotype has ten or more counts. The chain recombines TRBV12-3 or TRBV12-4 with TRBJ2-3, with D tentatively TRBD2 (6 bases). This CDR3 comprises 13 residues. Deletions cut 5 bases from V and 7 bases from J, with 13 bases between. This CDR3 reads CASSLGGSYTQYF. Written as DNA, the CDR3 is TGTGCCAGCAGTCTCGGGGGTTCATATACGCAGTATTTT.

The chain uses TRBV24-1 and TRBJ2-1; TRBD2 aligns across 10 bases. Germline-derived CDR1 and CDR2 are KGHDR and SFDVKD. The CDR3 length is 14 residues. V shed 5 bases and J 9 bases; nucleotides not matched to a gene: 6. The CDR3 loop reads CATSALAGGGEQFF. CDR3 nucleotides: TGTGCCACCAGTGCATTAGCGGGAGGAGGTGAGCAGTTCTTC.

J is TRBJ2-1 and V is TRBV21-1; the D call in the table, TRBD1, was not verified against the DNA. TRBV21-1 is assigned pseudogene status. This CDR3 has 18 residues. CDR3 coding DNA: TGTGCCAGCAGCAAAGCGCTCGGGGGGCTGGAGAGATTCAATGAGCAGTTCTTC. Translated, it gives CASSKALGGLERFNEQFF.